This T cell receptor (beta chain) is drawn from a study of vaccination and CD4 T cells after COVID-19. Study as a whole: Convalescent persons amounted to six males plus four females, two of whom were Hispanic. Convalescent patients, a few in number, were sampled at day 14 and days 161 to 241 post-vaccination.

The study's findings and limits: A median of approximately 90% of reactive clones, in convalescent patients, became evident only post-vaccination. In median terms, SARS-CoV-2-reactive clonotypes went from approximately 21 to 40, a nonsignificant rise.

The CDR3 totals 15 residues. Per the germline V gene, CDR1 is MRHNA and CDR2 is SNTAGT. Trimming removed 0 bases from V and 4 bases from J; junction bases left unmatched: 1. MiXCR was run by TCRdb on the PCR reads, yielding one entry per CDR3 protein. The sample carries 30,000 or so distinct CDR3 sequences, 49% recorded once. The time point here: late sampling 161 to 241 days after vaccination in a few convalescent patients. Notes on this clonotype: What it binds is unknown.

Sequences were derived from CD4+ T cells from blood, sampled about 7 months after SARS-CoV-2 vaccination. The TCR sequence derives from a human donor who had recovered from COVID-19. The chain couples TRBV6-4 to TRBJ2-3; 10 positions match TRBD1. CDR3 amino acids: CASSDSTGGPDTQYF. The CDR3 DNA reads as TGTGCCAGCAGTGACTCGACAGGGGGCCCAGATACGCAGTATTTT.